This TCR beta chain emerged from a study of T-cell reconstitution after alpha-beta-depleted transplantation in children. This clonotype was seen a few times. Construction of the TCRbeta library involved unique molecular identifiers. In TCRdb, the PCR reads were re-called with MiXCR into one record per CDR3 protein. The repertoire holds about 870,000 distinct CDR3 sequences, with about 15% as singletons. This CDR3 comprises 13 residues. V gave up 7 bases and J gave up 2 bases, with 15 bases separating them. CDR1 is DFQATT, CDR2 SNEGSKA, per germline (reference sequence). This TCR came from a male patient under 18 who had a stem cell transplant for acute lymphoblastic leukemia, so the T cells may come from the graft donor. V and J are TRBV20-1 and TRBJ2-7; possibly TRBD1 for D (5 bases). This sample comprised PBMCs, mostly from graft donor cells, obtained 360 days after TCRalphabeta/CD19-depleted stem cell transplant. CDR3 coding DNA: TGCAGTGTTCCAGATAGACAGACCTACGAGCAGTACTTC. Translation: CSVPDRQTYEQYF.